The T cell receptor beta chain described here comes from a study of technical replicates of blood from a handful of donors. Sequencing was performed with immunoSEQ multiplex PCR; in TCRdb, only in-frame clones are kept and a portion is missing. The sample records around 83,000 clones, more than 90% being singletons. J lost 8 bases, V lost 7 bases, and 10 bases had no gene match. Per germline, CDR1 LNHDA and CDR2 SQIVND (reference sequence). The CDR3 loop spans 14 amino acids. This chain joins TRBV19 and TRBJ2-1; 8 positions match TRBD1. The source of this sequence is a human donor in good health. The sequenced material came from T cells isolated from PBMCs. CDR3 protein: CASNKDREWDEQFF. As DNA, the CDR3 is TGTGCCAGTAATAAGGACAGGGAGTGGGATGAGCAGTTCTTC.